This T cell receptor beta chain emerged from a study of cytomegalovirus exposure and HLA in healthy donors (dated by TCRdb to about 2017). Concerning the study at large: According to a later analysis, the roughly 120 validation repertoires were produced on the same platform as the 600 to 850 repertoires of the first cohort. Along with the approximately 700-subject first cohort, a separate validation cohort of about 110 different subjects was used. The study combined high-throughput TCR immunosequencing, statistical association of individual TCRs with disease status, and machine learning to predict cytomegalovirus infection status. The aim of the study was to test whether cataloging public T cell receptors could identify signatures of past pathogen exposure. Paper-wide results and their limitations: In vitro tests confirmed that three of the cytomegalovirus-associated TCR beta chains recognize cytomegalovirus antigens. Subsequent analysis determined that TCRs grouped into clusters in the first cohort also showed a tendency toward co-occurrence across the 120 validation repertoires, and roughly 95% of cluster scores exceeded 0. According to the authors, the approach could potentially be generalized to other disease states and immunological phenotypes. Most TCR sequences were seen in very few donors, while some public TCRs were found in many individuals. A later analysis lacked HLA typing for the validation cohort, so it scored co-occurrence in that cohort across all 110 or so repertoires. The study listed approximately 150 TCR beta chains as associated with cytomegalovirus. Cytomegalovirus status was reported to be diagnosed by the classifier with high specificity and sensitivity in both the original and validation cohorts.

As regards this clone: Its antigen specificity is not known. No quality values exist for individual bases; no much larger clone is one base distant.

Separate from the approximately 670-subject first cohort, the validation cohort of 90 to 150 subjects was the group to which the donors belonged. The CDR3 goes from the cysteine to the phenylalanine over 11 residues. The only DNA kept is the CDR3, 33 bases in frame from the first base. The V end loses 7 bases and the J end loses 4 bases, and a stretch of 6 bases separates them. CDR1 and CDR2, per the germline V gene, are SGHAT and FQNNGV. Libraries came from the immunoSEQ multiplex PCR assay. The original pipeline was this. To diagnose cytomegalovirus status from the catalog of TCR beta chain sequences, a statistical classification framework was built. TCRdb obtained this table from immuneACCESS and retained in-frame rearrangements with V and J assigned. These tables miss some clones; where compared with another copy, unresolved V genes account for less than half of the shortfall, and the remainder is unexplained. That table is the source of V, J and clone size, and D and trimming were worked out from the DNA. The sample table lists approximately 81,000 clones, 90% to 95% of them with a count of one. The top ten clonotypes cover about 0.61% of the sample.

This receptor was taken from a man aged 18 to 35 in good health and CMV-seronegative. The sample taken for sequencing was PBMCs. The chain is encoded by TRBV11-2 joined to TRBJ2-3; confidence is insufficient to name the D gene. The CDR3 reads CASTSPDTQYF. The DNA sequence reads TGTGCCAGCACCTCCCCAGATACGCAGTATTTT.